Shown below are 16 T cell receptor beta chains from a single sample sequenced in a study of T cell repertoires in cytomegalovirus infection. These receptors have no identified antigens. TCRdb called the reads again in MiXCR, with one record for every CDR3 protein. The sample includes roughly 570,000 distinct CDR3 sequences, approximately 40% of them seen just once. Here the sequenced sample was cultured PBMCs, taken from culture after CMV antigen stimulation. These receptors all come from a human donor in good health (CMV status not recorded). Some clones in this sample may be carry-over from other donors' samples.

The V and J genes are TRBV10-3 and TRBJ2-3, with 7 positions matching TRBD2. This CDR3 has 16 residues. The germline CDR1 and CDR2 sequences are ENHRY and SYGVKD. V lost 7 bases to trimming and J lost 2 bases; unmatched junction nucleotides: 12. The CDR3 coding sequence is TGTGCCATCACACCCGAAAAAGGGAGGGCCACAGATACGCAGTATTTT. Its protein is CAITPEKGRATDTQYF.

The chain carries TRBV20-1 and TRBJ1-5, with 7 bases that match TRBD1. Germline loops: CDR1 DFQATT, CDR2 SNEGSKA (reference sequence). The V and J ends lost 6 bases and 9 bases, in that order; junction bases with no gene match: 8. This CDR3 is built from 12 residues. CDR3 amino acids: CSAGDRRGPQHF. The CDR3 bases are TGCAGTGCCGGGGACAGACGAGGGCCCCAGCATTTT.

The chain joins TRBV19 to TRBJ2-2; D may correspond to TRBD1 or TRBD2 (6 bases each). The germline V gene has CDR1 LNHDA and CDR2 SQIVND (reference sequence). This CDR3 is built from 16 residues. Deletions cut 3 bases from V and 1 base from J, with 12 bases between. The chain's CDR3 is CASSIGGGGNTGELFF. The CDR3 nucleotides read TGTGCCAGTAGTATTGGAGGGGGTGGGAACACCGGGGAGCTGTTTTTT.

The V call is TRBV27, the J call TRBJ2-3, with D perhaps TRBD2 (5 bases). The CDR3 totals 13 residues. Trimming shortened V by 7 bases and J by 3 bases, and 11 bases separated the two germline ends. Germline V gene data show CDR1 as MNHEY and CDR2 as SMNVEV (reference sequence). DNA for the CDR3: TGTGCCAGCAAAACAAGCGGAACAGATACGCAGTATTTT. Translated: CASKTSGTDTQYF.

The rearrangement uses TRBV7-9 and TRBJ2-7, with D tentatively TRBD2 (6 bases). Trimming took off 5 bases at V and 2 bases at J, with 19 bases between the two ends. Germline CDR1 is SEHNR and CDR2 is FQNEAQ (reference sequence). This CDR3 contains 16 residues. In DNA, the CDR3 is TGTGCCAGCAGCCCCGGGAGTGATGGGTCTCCCTACGAGCAGTACTTC. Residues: CASSPGSDGSPYEQYF.

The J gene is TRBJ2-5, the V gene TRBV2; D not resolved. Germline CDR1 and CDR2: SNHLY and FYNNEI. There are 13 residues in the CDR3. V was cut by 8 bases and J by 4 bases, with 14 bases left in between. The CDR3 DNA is TGTGCCAGCGGGTTGGAGAGCCGAGAGACCCAGTACTTC. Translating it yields CASGLESRETQYF. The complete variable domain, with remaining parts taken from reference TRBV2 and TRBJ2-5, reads EPEVTQTPSHQVTQMGQEVILRCVPISNHLYFYWYRQILGQKVEFLVSFYNNEISEKSEIFDDQFSVERPDGSNFTLKIRSTKLEDSAMYFCASGLESRETQYFGPGTRLLVL.

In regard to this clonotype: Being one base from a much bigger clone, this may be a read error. This CDR3 reads CASIPGTSYEQYF. In nucleotides, the CDR3 is TGTGCCAGCATCCCGGGGACTAGTTACGAGCAGTACTTC. The rearrangement links TRBV7-2 to TRBJ2-7; 8 bases map to TRBD2. The ends lost 7 bases at V and 4 bases at J; junction bases unmatched: 6. Germline V CDR1 and CDR2: SGHTA, FQGNSA. This CDR3 has 13 amino acids.

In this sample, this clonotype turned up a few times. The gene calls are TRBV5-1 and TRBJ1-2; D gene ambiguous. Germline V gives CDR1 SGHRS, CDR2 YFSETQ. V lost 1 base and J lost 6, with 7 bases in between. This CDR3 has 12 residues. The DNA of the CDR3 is TGCGCCAGCAGCTTGACGAGCGATGGCTACACCTTC. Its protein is CASSLTSDGYTF.

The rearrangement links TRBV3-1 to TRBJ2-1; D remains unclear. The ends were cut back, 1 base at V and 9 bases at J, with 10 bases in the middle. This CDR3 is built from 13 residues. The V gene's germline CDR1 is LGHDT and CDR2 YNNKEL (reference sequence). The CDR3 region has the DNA TGTGCCAGCAGCCAAGGGTGGGCCGGTGAGCAGTTCTTC. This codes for CASSQGWAGEQFF.

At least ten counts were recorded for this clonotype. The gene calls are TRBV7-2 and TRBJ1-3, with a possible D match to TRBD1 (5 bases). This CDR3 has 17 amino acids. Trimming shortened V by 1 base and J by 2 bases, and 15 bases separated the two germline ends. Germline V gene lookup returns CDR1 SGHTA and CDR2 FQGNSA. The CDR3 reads CASSLVVSGLTGNTIYF. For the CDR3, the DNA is TGTGCCAGCAGCTTAGTTGTTTCAGGGTTGACTGGAAACACCATATATTTT.

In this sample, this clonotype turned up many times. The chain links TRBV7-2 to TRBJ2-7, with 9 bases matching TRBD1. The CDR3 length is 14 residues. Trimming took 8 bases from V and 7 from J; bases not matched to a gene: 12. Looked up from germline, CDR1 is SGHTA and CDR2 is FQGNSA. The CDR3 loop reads CASGETGGVGEQYF. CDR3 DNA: TGTGCCAGCGGAGAGACAGGGGGAGTGGGGGAGCAGTACTTC.

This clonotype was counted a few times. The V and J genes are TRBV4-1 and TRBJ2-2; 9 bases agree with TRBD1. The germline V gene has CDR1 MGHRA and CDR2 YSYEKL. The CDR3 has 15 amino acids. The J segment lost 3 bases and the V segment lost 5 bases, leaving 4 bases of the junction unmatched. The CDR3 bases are TGCGCCAGCAGCTGGGGACAGGGAGACACCGGGGAGCTGTTTTTT. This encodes CASSWGQGDTGELFF.

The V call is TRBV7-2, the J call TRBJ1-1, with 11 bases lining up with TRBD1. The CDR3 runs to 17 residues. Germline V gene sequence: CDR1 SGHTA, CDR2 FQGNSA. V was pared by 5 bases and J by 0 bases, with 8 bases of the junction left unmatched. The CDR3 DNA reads TGTGCCAGCAGCCTCCGCGGGACAGGGGGACTGAACACTGAAGCTTTCTTT. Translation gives CASSLRGTGGLNTEAFF.

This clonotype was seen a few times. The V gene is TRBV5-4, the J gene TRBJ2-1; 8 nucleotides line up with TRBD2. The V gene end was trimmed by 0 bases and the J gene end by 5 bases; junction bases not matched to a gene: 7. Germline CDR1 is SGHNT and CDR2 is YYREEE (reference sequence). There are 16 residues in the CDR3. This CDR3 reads CASSLEGTRGDNEQFF. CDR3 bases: TGTGCCAGCAGCTTGGAGGGGACTAGAGGAGACAATGAGCAGTTCTTC.

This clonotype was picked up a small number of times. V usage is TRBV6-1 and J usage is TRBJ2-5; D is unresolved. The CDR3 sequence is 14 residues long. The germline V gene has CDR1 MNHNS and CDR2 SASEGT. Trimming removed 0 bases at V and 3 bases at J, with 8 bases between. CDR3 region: CASSEAHVKETQYF. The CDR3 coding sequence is TGTGCCAGCAGTGAAGCCCATGTGAAAGAGACCCAGTACTTC.

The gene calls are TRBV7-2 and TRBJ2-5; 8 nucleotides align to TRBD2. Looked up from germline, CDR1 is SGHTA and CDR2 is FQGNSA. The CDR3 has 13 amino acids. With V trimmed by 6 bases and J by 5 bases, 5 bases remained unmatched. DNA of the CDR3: TGTGCCAGCAGGTCAGCGGGGGTGGAGACCCAGTACTTC. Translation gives CASRSAGVETQYF.